The source of this T cell receptor beta chain is a study of blood T cell repertoires in COVID-19. Across the whole study: Sites in the United States, Italy and Spain provided acute and convalescent COVID-19 samples. T cells, B-cell-depleted T cells, or PBMCs supplied cDNA or gDNA.

V was trimmed by 1 base and J by 3 bases, leaving 7 bases between them. There are 14 residues in the CDR3. In germline, CDR1 is SGHNT, CDR2 YENEEA. Authors' methods: Cell counts per sample came from amplifying reference gene primers. Some clones are missing from TCRdb's copy, which holds only in-frame ones; the method was immunoSEQ multiplex PCR. Clone size and V and J calls were adopted from that table, with D and trimming inferred from the DNA. The repertoire holds roughly 700,000 clones, with around 90% as singletons. This clonotype was obtained from a woman aged 18-29 years with acute or convalescent COVID-19. V is TRBV11-3 and J is TRBJ1-3, with no clear D. Sequencing used peripheral blood. The DNA of the CDR3 is TGTGCCAGCAGCTTAGGGGCGTATGGAAACACCATATATTTT. Its protein is CASSLGAYGNTIYF.